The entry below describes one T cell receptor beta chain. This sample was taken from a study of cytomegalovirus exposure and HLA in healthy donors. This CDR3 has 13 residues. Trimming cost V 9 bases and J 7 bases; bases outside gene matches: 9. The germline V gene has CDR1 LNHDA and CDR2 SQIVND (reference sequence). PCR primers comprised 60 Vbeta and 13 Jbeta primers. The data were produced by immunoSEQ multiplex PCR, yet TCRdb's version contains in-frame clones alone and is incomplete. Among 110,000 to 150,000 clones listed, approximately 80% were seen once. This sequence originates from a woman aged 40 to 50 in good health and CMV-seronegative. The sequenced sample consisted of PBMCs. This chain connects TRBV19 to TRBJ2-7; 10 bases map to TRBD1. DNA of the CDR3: TGTGCCAGCGCCGGGACAGGGGCATGGGAGCAGTACTTC. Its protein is CASAGTGAWEQYF.